What follows are 9 T cell receptor beta chains derived from one specimen sequenced in a study of shared clonotypes between healthy human individuals. Here immunoSEQ multiplex PCR was the method, and the copy in TCRdb shows in-frame clones only, minus some. The sample shows almost 700,000 clones, 90% to 95% of them seen only once. As defined, naive CD8 cells were CD45RO-negative and positively selected for CCR7, with terminally differentiated effector memory CD45RA+ cells excluded. The sample comprised naive CD8+ T cells sorted from blood. These receptors were obtained from a man aged 25-45 years in good health.

The chain links TRBV19 to TRBJ1-5; tentatively, D is TRBD1 (5 bases). CDR3 size: 15 residues. The V end lost 1 base, the J end lost 2 bases, and 9 bases lay between the germline ends. The germline gives CDR1 LNHDA, CDR2 SQIVND (reference sequence). CDR3 sequence reads: CASSIVGVGNQPQHF. The CDR3 region has the DNA TGTGCCAGTAGTATAGTAGGGGTGGGCAATCAGCCCCAGCATTTT. The full variable domain, in which reference TRBV19 and TRBJ1-5 provide the parts outside the CDR3, is DGGITQSPKYLFRKEGQNVTLSCEQNLNHDAMYWYRQDPGQGLRLIYYSQIVNDFQKGDIAEGYSVSREKKESFPLTVTSAQKNPTAFYLCASSIVGVGNQPQHFGDGTRLSIL.

V is TRBV28 and J is TRBJ1-1, with a tentative D call TRBD1 (6 bases). Trimming shortened V by 5 bases and J by 7 bases, and 14 bases separated the two germline ends. Germline-derived CDR1 and CDR2 are MDHEN and SYDVKM. The CDR3 covers 13 residues. DNA for the CDR3: TGTGCCAGCAGTCCCGTTGGACAGCGTGAAGCTTTCTTT. It is translated as CASSPVGQREAFF.

The rearrangement links TRBV7-9 to TRBJ1-2, with D possibly matching TRBD1 (6 bases). The germline V gene encodes CDR1 SEHNR and CDR2 FQNEAQ (reference sequence). This CDR3 comprises 15 residues. The V end lost 5 bases, the J end lost 0 bases, and 13 bases lay between the germline ends. The CDR3 sequence is CASSPQGNPNYGYTF. In DNA form, the CDR3 reads TGTGCCAGCAGCCCCCAGGGGAACCCTAACTATGGCTACACCTTC. Drawing the rest from reference TRBV7-9 and TRBJ1-2, the complete variable domain is DTGVSQNPRHKITKRGQNVTFRCDPISEHNRLYWYRQTLGQGPEFLTYFQNEAQLEKSRLLSDRFSAERPKGSFSTLEIQRTEQGDSAMYLCASSPQGNPNYGYTFGSGTRLTVV.

V and J are TRBV5-8 and TRBJ2-7; 12 bases are a match to TRBD2. CDR3 length equals 15 residues. The trim removed 2 bases at V and 3 bases at J, leaving 3 bases unmatched. Germline CDR1 reads SGHTS; CDR2 reads YDEGEE. CDR3 DNA: TGTGCCAGCAGCTTCGGGACTAGCGGGCTCTACGAGCAGTACTTC. Its translation: CASSFGTSGLYEQYF.

The V and J genes are TRBV27 and TRBJ2-7, with TRBD2 as a possible D gene (5 bases). Trimming took 7 bases from V and 4 from J, leaving 14 bases between them. The CDR3 loop spans 13 amino acids. CDR1 and CDR2 (germline): MNHEY, SMNVEV (reference sequence). In DNA form, the CDR3 reads TGTGCCAGCACCCCACGGGGTTTTTACGAGCAGTACTTC. It codes for CASTPRGFYEQYF.

This chain connects TRBV11-2 to TRBJ1-1; no clear D. The CDR3 extends over 13 amino acids. Germline V lookup: CDR1 SGHAT, CDR2 FQNNGV. Trimming stripped 3 bases from V and 1 base from J, with 6 bases between. As DNA, the CDR3 is TGTGCCAGCAGCTTCTTGCAGAACACTGAAGCTTTCTTT. It translates to CASSFLQNTEAFF.

The sample holds one count of this clone. The gene calls are TRBV29-1 and TRBJ1-2, with D possibly matching TRBD1 (5 bases). Germline-derived CDR1 and CDR2 are SQVTM and ANQGSEA. The CDR3 has 13 residues. With 0 bases removed from V and 4 bases from J, the gap between germline ends came to 9 bases. The CDR3 DNA is TGCAGCGTTGAAGATCTGGGGGGCTATGGCTACACCTTC. Its translation is CSVEDLGGYGYTF.

The CDR3 nucleotides read TGTGCCAGCAGTGCACGGACTAGCGGGAGTACCAATGAGCAGTTCTTC. It translates to CASSARTSGSTNEQFF. The chain employs TRBV2 and TRBJ2-1; 13 bases align to TRBD2. The CDR3 is made up of 16 amino acids. V lost 4 bases to trimming and J lost 6 bases; unmatched junction nucleotides: 6. Germline V gene lookup returns CDR1 SNHLY and CDR2 FYNNEI.

This chain links TRBV4-3 with TRBJ2-5; 7 bases agree with TRBD1. Germline lookup yields CDR1 LGHNA and CDR2 YSLEER. The CDR3 spans 15 residues. V was clipped by 0 bases and J by 1 base; unmatched bases: 2. CDR3 DNA sequence: TGCGCCAGCAGCCAAGATGGGGACAGCCAAGAGACCCAGTACTTC. Translation: CASSQDGDSQETQYF.